The 11 T cell receptor beta chains below all came from one sample that was sequenced in a study of blood T cell repertoires in COVID-19. Some clones are missing from TCRdb's copy, which holds only in-frame ones; the method was immunoSEQ multiplex PCR. The table records 150,000 to 200,000 clones, about 88% of them present only once. The sample taken for sequencing was peripheral blood. The receptors derive from a man between 65 and 85 years old with active or convalescent COVID-19.

This chain uses TRBV6-2 or TRBV6-3 with TRBJ2-3, with a weak D call TRBD1 (6 bases). The germline V gene has CDR1 MNHEY and CDR2 SVGEGT. The germline V and J ends were trimmed by 4 bases and 0 bases, with 14 bases remaining between them. CDR3 size: 16 residues. As DNA, the CDR3 is TGTGCCAGCAGTTGGCGGACAGTCCTTAGCACAGATACGCAGTATTTT. Amino acid sequence: CASSWRTVLSTDTQYF.

This chain uses TRBV10-3 with TRBJ2-3; 11 bases are shared with TRBD1. There are 13 residues in the CDR3. From germline, CDR1 is ENHRY and CDR2 SYGVKD. The trim removed 10 bases at V and 4 bases at J, leaving 4 bases unmatched. The CDR3 is CATGTGGADTQYF. The CDR3, as DNA: TGTGCCACCGGGACAGGGGGGGCAGATACGCAGTATTTT.

In DNA form, the CDR3 reads TGTGCCAGCAGTCCCTTACTAGTGGGTTGGAGCACCGGGGAGCTGTTTTTT. It specifies CASSPLLVGWSTGELFF. This chain joins TRBV6-6 and TRBJ2-2, with D possibly TRBD2 on 5 matching bases. V lost 5 bases, J lost 4 bases, and 20 bases lay in between. This CDR3 has 17 residues. Germline CDR1 MNHNY, CDR2 SVGAGI (reference sequence).

The chain couples TRBV7-8 to TRBJ1-2; a possible D gene is TRBD1 (5 bases). Germline CDR1 and CDR2: SGHVS and FQNEAQ. V dropped 5 bases and J dropped 7 bases, with 11 bases sitting between them. CDR3 length: 12 amino acids. The chain's CDR3 is CASSPVTVGYTF. CDR3 DNA: TGTGCCAGCAGCCCGGTGACAGTTGGCTACACCTTC.

The genes are TRBV6-2 or TRBV6-3 and TRBJ2-1; TRBD2 agrees at 15 bases. Germline-derived CDR1 and CDR2 are MNHEY and SVGEGT. This CDR3 is built from 17 residues. V shed 5 bases and J 7 bases; nucleotides not matched to a gene: 9. The chain's CDR3 is CASSQPTGLAGGNEQFF. The CDR3, as DNA: TGTGCCAGCAGTCAACCCACGGGACTAGCGGGAGGAAATGAGCAGTTCTTC.

The chain carries TRBV6-1 and TRBJ2-1; tentatively, D is TRBD2 (7 bases). Trimming cost V 3 bases and J 3 bases, with 18 bases left between them. Germline V gene sequence: CDR1 MNHNS, CDR2 SASEGT. CDR3 length: 17 residues. The CDR3, as DNA: TGTGCCAGCAGTGATTTGGGGGCTAGCGGAGTCTACAATGAGCAGTTCTTC. Protein product: CASSDLGASGVYNEQFF.

DNA for the CDR3: TGTGCCAGCAGCCAACAGGGGGCAAACATTCAGTACTTC. Amino acid sequence: CASSQQGANIQYF. V and J are TRBV7-2 and TRBJ2-4; 9 bases are shared with TRBD1. V dropped 5 bases and J dropped 6; count of bases not matched to a gene: 2. In germline, CDR1 is SGHTA, CDR2 FQGNSA. The CDR3 covers 13 residues.

The genes are TRBV6-2 or TRBV6-3 and TRBJ1-5; D possibly corresponds to TRBD1 (6 bases). CDR3 size: 18 residues. V dropped 6 bases and J dropped 0 bases, with 21 bases sitting between them. Germline V gene lookup returns CDR1 MNHEY and CDR2 SVGEGT. The CDR3 coding sequence is TGTGCCAGCAGCAGCGACAGGAGCATCGGAAATAGCAATCAGCCCCAGCATTTT. It codes for CASSSDRSIGNSNQPQHF.

The chain uses TRBV21-1 and TRBJ1-2; the table's TRBD1 call for D was not verified on the DNA. TRBV21-1 is a pseudogene. This CDR3 contains 18 residues. The CDR3 DNA reads TGTGCCAGCAGCAAAAGCCGAGGCCGAGGACAGGGAGACAATGGCTACACCTTC. Protein sequence: CASSKSRGRGQGDNGYTF.

J is TRBJ1-5 and V is TRBV27, with D maybe TRBD1 (5 bases). Germline assignment: CDR1 MNHEY and CDR2 SMNVEV (reference sequence). The V end lost 4 bases, the J end lost 1 base, and 8 bases lay between the germline ends. The CDR3 has 14 residues. CDR3 nucleotides: TGTGCCAGCAGTTCCGGACACAGCAATCAGCCCCAGCATTTT. As protein: CASSSGHSNQPQHF.

The rearrangement uses TRBV30 and TRBJ1-6; 7 bases map to TRBD1. The junction had 6 bases not matched to a gene; V was cut back by 7 bases and J by 6 bases. The V gene's germline CDR1 is GTSNPN and CDR2 SVGIG (reference sequence). This CDR3 is built from 13 residues. The CDR3: CASWGQRNSPLHF. The DNA of the CDR3 is TGTGCCTCATGGGGACAGCGTAATTCACCCCTCCACTTT.